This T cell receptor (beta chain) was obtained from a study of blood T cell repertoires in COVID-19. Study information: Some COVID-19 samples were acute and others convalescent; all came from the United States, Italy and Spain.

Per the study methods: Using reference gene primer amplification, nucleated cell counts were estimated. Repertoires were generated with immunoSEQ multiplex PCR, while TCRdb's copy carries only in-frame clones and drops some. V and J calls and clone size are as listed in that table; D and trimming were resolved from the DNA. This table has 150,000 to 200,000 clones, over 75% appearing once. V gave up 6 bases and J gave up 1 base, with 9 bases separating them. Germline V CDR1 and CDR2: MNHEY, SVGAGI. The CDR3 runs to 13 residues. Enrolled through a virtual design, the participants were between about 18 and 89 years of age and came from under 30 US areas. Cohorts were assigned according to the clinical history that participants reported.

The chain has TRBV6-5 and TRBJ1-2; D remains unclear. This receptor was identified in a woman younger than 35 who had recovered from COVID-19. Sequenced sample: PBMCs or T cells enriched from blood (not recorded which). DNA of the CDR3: TGTGCCAGCAGCAAACAGAATAACTATGGCTACACCTTC. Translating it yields CASSKQNNYGYTF.